This entry concerns a single T cell receptor beta chain. As yet, its antigen is unknown. Other DNA variants within this sample encode the same CDR3. These data originate in a study of shared clonotypes between healthy human individuals. Looking at the study overall: Aged between 18 and 49, the donors were a couple of women and a few men. For every donor, three CD4 naive, three CD4 memory, two CD8 naive and one CD8 memory plates were used. Study-wide results and limits: Sharing across four donors was seen in around 5% of naive CD4 clonotypes. Researchers found naive subsets generally carried larger estimated richness than memory subsets.

TCRdb's copy holds only in-frame clones and misses some; the assay was immunoSEQ multiplex PCR. The table has hundreds of thousands of clones, roughly 98% seen once; the top ten hold approximately 0.3%. Positively selected for CCR7, the CD45RO-negative cells used as naive CD8 cells excluded terminally differentiated effector memory CD45RA+ cells. Sequencing used naive CD8+ T cells sorted from blood. The origin of this receptor is a young man in good health.

The CDR3 DNA follows: TGTGCCAGCACTGAGACAGGATGGGATCAGCCCCAGCATTTT. It codes for CASTETGWDQPQHF. The chain couples TRBV6-1 to TRBJ1-5; D might be TRBD1 (6 bases). Deletions cut 7 bases from V and 5 bases from J, with 15 bases between. This CDR3 contains 14 residues. The germline V gene encodes CDR1 MNHNS and CDR2 SASEGT.